One and the same sample provided the 11 T cell receptor beta chains below, sequenced in a study of metastatic and nonmetastatic thyroid tumors. Thyroid surgery was performed in patients who had received no treatment beforehand. TCRdb used MiXCR to call clones anew from the PCR reads. The profile shows around 89,000 clones, 14% to 15% of them singletons. Sequenced sample: blood. These receptors all stem from a female donor with papillary thyroid cancer or a benign thyroid nodule (not recorded which). Some clones in this sample may be carry-over from other donors' samples.

This clone was seen ten or more times. The genes are TRBV28 and TRBJ2-3, with no clear D. The CDR3 covers 14 residues. CDR1 is MDHEN and CDR2 is SYDVKM in the germline V gene. V lost 8 bases to trimming and J lost 3 bases, with 15 bases between them. CDR3 sequence reads: CASRPTTKTDTQYF. The CDR3 DNA follows: TGTGCCAGCCGCCCTACTACCAAAACAGATACGCAGTATTTT.

This clone has a count of ten or more. The same CDR3 arises from other DNA sequences in this sample as well. The chain is built from TRBV12-3 or TRBV12-4 and TRBJ1-1; weak D call: TRBD1 (6 bases). Trimming pared 6 bases from V and 0 bases from J, leaving 17 bases between. The CDR3 contains 16 residues. The CDR3 sequence: CASSPTGRGLNTEAFF. CDR3 in DNA: TGTGCCAGCAGCCCGACTGGCAGGGGTTTGAACACTGAAGCTTTCTTT.

This clone has ten or more counts. A read error may account for a junction end that differs from germline. The V and J genes are TRBV7-7 and TRBJ2-7, with D uncertain. Germline loops: CDR1 SSHAT, CDR2 FNYEAQ (reference sequence). This CDR3 spans 13 amino acids. The CDR3 region has the DNA TGTGCTAGCAGCTTTGGACCAACCTACGAGCAGTACTTC. It yields the protein CASSFGPTYEQYF.

There are many counts of this clone. The genes are TRBV27 and TRBJ2-5; D assignment may be TRBD1 or TRBD2 (5 bases each). The V end was cut by 4 bases, the J end by 5 bases, with 11 bases between. Germline V lookup: CDR1 MNHEY, CDR2 SMNVEV (reference sequence). The CDR3 contains 13 residues. The CDR3 here is CASSSGSRETQYF. CDR3 DNA: TGTGCCAGCAGTTCAGGGAGTCGGGAGACCCAGTACTTC.

The genes are TRBV4-1 and TRBJ2-2; D gene uncertain. The ends were cut back, 10 bases at V and 3 bases at J, with 18 bases in the middle. The CDR3 loop spans 15 amino acids. Looked up from germline, CDR1 is MGHRA and CDR2 is YSYEKL. DNA of the CDR3: TGCGCCACCGCAGAGACGGGCAGACACACCGGGGAGCTGTTTTTT. Translation: CATAETGRHTGELFF.

This clone was counted many times. This chain joins TRBV20-1 and TRBJ2-1, with TRBD2 identical over 9 bases. The CDR3 covers 14 residues. The V and J ends lost 4 bases and 5 bases, in that order; junction bases with no gene match: 6. Germline lookup yields CDR1 DFQATT and CDR2 SNEGSKA (reference sequence). CDR3 coding DNA: TGCAGTGCTATCGTAGCGGGGGAAAACAATGAGCAGTTCTTC. This gives the protein CSAIVAGENNEQFF.

The rearrangement joins TRBV5-8 to TRBJ1-2, with 7 positions matching TRBD1. Germline loops: CDR1 SGHTS, CDR2 YDEGEE. The V gene end was trimmed by 1 base and the J gene end by 8 bases; junction bases not matched to a gene: 11. The CDR3 covers 15 residues. This CDR3 is CASSLYDRELEGYTF. DNA of the CDR3: TGTGCCAGCAGCTTGTATGACAGGGAGTTGGAAGGCTACACCTTC.

This clone was seen many times. The chain employs TRBV18 and TRBJ2-5; D not certain. Trimming pared 6 bases from V and 1 base from J, leaving 15 bases between. The germline CDR1 and CDR2 sequences are KGHSH and LQKENI. The CDR3 extends over 15 amino acids. CDR3 protein: CASSEPVGFQETQYF. CDR3 coding DNA: TGTGCCAGCTCGGAACCGGTCGGTTTCCAAGAGACCCAGTACTTC.

About this clone: A single base separates this from a much larger clone, so it may be a read error. This chain links TRBV28 with TRBJ2-4; D unclear. V lost 8 bases to trimming and J lost 2 bases, with 4 bases between them. This CDR3 is 11 amino acids long. The V gene's germline CDR1 is MDHEN and CDR2 SYDVKM. The chain's CDR3 is CASGPKNIQYF. DNA for the CDR3: TGTGCCAGCGGTCCCAAAAACATTCAGTACTTC.

In this sample, this clone turned up many times. This chain uses TRBV6-2 or TRBV6-3 with TRBJ2-7; TRBD1 might be the D (6 bases). CDR3 length: 13 amino acids. Germline V gives CDR1 MNHEY, CDR2 SVGEGT. The germline V and J ends were trimmed by 6 bases and 4 bases, with 13 bases remaining between them. CDR3 sequence: CASRPGHPYEQYF. The CDR3 DNA reads TGTGCCAGCAGACCGGGACACCCGTACGAGCAGTACTTC.

This clone was detected once. The chain links TRBV4-2 to TRBJ1-1; possibly TRBD1 for D (6 bases). Germline V CDR1 and CDR2: LGHNA, YNFKEQ. The V and J ends lost 4 bases and 1 base respectively, with 10 bases between them. The length of the CDR3 is 14 residues. The CDR3 here is CASSLLGANTEAFF. DNA of the CDR3: TGTGCCAGCAGCCTCCTGGGGGCGAACACTGAAGCTTTCTTT.